The 21 T cell receptor beta chains below come from one sample, sequenced in a study of graft-versus-host responses after intestinal transplantation. Sequencing was performed with immunoSEQ multiplex PCR; in TCRdb, only in-frame clones are kept and a portion is missing. The sample contains about 86,000 clones, 88% of which appear only once. No antigen has been identified for these receptors. The sequencing here drew on unstimulated CD4+ T cells sorted from spleen or lymph node cells, taken before transplant. These receptors all stem from a human donor who was the organ donor for an intestinal transplant.

V is TRBV4-2 and J is TRBJ1-2, with a tentative D call TRBD1 (5 bases). The CDR3 loop spans 16 amino acids. Deletions cut 3 bases from V and 4 bases from J, with 18 bases between. Germline CDR1 is LGHNA and CDR2 is YNFKEQ. CDR3 amino acids: CASSHTGQTGAYGYTF. The DNA of the CDR3 is TGTGCCAGCAGCCACACGGGCCAAACAGGTGCCTATGGCTACACCTTC.

This chain links TRBV6-1 with TRBJ2-1, with 9 bases identical to TRBD1. CDR1 and CDR2 from the germline V gene are MNHNS and SASEGT. The length of the CDR3 is 14 residues. Germline trimming cut 5 bases from V and 8 bases from J; bases unmatched to any gene: 7. DNA for the CDR3: TGTGCCAGCAGTCGGACAGGGGAGATCGATGAGCAGTTCTTC. The encoded protein is CASSRTGEIDEQFF.

This clone was recorded only once. V gene TRBV4-1 combines with J gene TRBJ2-2; the D gene is possibly TRBD2 (7 bases). CDR1 MGHRA and CDR2 YSYEKL come from the germline V gene. The CDR3 spans 20 residues. V lost 1 base to trimming and J lost 5 bases, with 26 bases between them. CDR3 amino acids: CASSQGGGGLLTGGTGELFF. The DNA of the CDR3 is TGCGCCAGCAGCCAAGGAGGGGGGGGACTCCTAACTGGGGGAACCGGGGAGCTGTTTTTT.

V is TRBV27 and J is TRBJ1-2; TRBD1 agrees at 7 bases. The germline V gene has CDR1 MNHEY and CDR2 SMNVEV (reference sequence). The trim removed 5 bases at V and 4 bases at J, leaving 7 bases unmatched. The CDR3 length is 14 residues. The CDR3 DNA reads as TGTGCCAGCAGTCCAGACAGGGAAACCTATGGCTACACCTTC. The encoded protein is CASSPDRETYGYTF.

The V gene is TRBV28, the J gene TRBJ2-7, with a tentative D call TRBD1 (6 bases). With 2 bases removed from V and 2 bases from J, the gap between germline ends came to 13 bases. The CDR3 totals 15 residues. Looked up from germline, CDR1 is MDHEN and CDR2 is SYDVKM. The CDR3 here is CASSLDRLRAYEQYF. The CDR3 DNA is TGTGCCAGCAGTTTAGACAGGCTCAGGGCCTACGAGCAGTACTTC.

Only one count was recorded for this clone. The chain uses TRBV28 and TRBJ2-7; 9 bases match TRBD1. The CDR3 consists of 14 residues. With 3 bases clipped from V and 2 bases from J, the junction kept 2 bases outside the gene matches. The germline V gene has CDR1 MDHEN and CDR2 SYDVKM. The CDR3 DNA reads as TGTGCCAGCAGTTTCGGGGACAGGGCCTACGAGCAGTACTTC. Protein sequence: CASSFGDRAYEQYF.

The chain links TRBV5-6 to TRBJ1-6; 10 bases match TRBD1. The germline V gene has CDR1 SGHDT and CDR2 YYEEEE. This CDR3 is 17 amino acids long. Trimming removed 4 bases from V and 7 bases from J; junction bases left unmatched: 11. The CDR3 loop is CASSRDRGGLKNSPLHF. In DNA form, the CDR3 reads TGTGCCAGCAGCCGGGACAGGGGCGGTTTAAAGAATTCACCCCTCCACTTT. The variable domain in full, completed from reference TRBV5-6 and TRBJ1-6, reads DAGVTQSPTHLIKTRGQQVTLRCSPKSGHDTVSWYQQALGQGPQFIFQYYEEEERQRGNFPDRFSGHQFPNYSSELNVNALLLGDSALYLCASSRDRGGLKNSPLHFGNGTRLTVT.

This rearrangement joins TRBV7-3 to TRBJ2-1; D perhaps matches TRBD1 (6 bases). This CDR3 comprises 15 residues. With 4 bases removed from V and 9 bases from J, the gap between germline ends came to 19 bases. Germline values: CDR1 SGHTA, CDR2 FQGTGA. CDR3 residues: CASSSGHLVDGEQFF. The CDR3 DNA is TGTGCCAGCAGCTCGGGACACCTAGTGGATGGTGAGCAGTTCTTC. Full variable domain (rest looked up from reference TRBV7-3 and TRBJ2-1): GAGVSQTPSNKVTEKGKYVELRCDPISGHTALYWYRQSLGQGPEFLIYFQGTGAADDSGLPNDRFFAVRPEGSVSTLKIQRTERGDSAVYLCASSSGHLVDGEQFFGPGTRLTVL.

The V call is TRBV28, the J call TRBJ2-1; 15 nucleotides line up with TRBD2. This CDR3 comprises 15 residues. Germline loops: CDR1 MDHEN, CDR2 SYDVKM. The V segment lost 6 bases and the J segment 8 bases; nucleotides outside the gene matches: 5. The CDR3 region has the DNA TGTGCCAGCAGCCCGGGACTAGCGGGAGGATATGAGCAGTTCTTC. Its protein is CASSPGLAGGYEQFF.

The V and J genes are TRBV6-5 and TRBJ1-5; 11 positions agree with TRBD1. This CDR3 is 14 amino acids long. Losses at the gene ends were 6 bases for V and 5 bases for J; bases not matched to a gene: 3. The germline CDR1 and CDR2 sequences are MNHEY and SVGAGI. The CDR3 region is CASSRDRGDQPQHF. CDR3 bases: TGTGCCAGCAGCCGGGACAGGGGGGATCAGCCCCAGCATTTT.

CDR3 in DNA: TGTGCCAGCAGCTTACATTCTTACTCCCCGTCGTTCTTC. Translating it yields CASSLHSYSPSFF. The chain joins TRBV11-3 to TRBJ2-1; D remains ambiguous. This CDR3 region has 13 residues. Trimming pared 2 bases from V and 15 bases from J, leaving 17 bases between. Per germline, CDR1 SGHNT and CDR2 YENEEA. The entire variable domain, with the rest obtained from reference TRBV11-3 and TRBJ2-1, is as follows: EAGVVQSPRYKIIEKKQPVAFWCNPISGHNTLYWYLQNLGQGPELLIRYENEEAVDDSQLPKDRFSAERLKGVDSTLKIQPAELGDSAVYLCASSLHSYSPSFFGPGTRLTVL.

This CDR3 is CASSPTGGLAGELFF. The CDR3 DNA follows: TGTGCCAGCAGCCCCACGGGGGGGCTGGCCGGGGAGCTGTTTTTT. The chain combines TRBV7-6 with TRBJ2-2, with TRBD2 matching over 8 bases. Losses at the gene ends were 5 bases for V and 6 bases for J; bases not matched to a gene: 8. This CDR3 has 15 residues. Germline CDR1 SGHVS, CDR2 FNYEAQ. The full variable domain, completed using reference TRBV7-6 and TRBJ2-2, is GAGVSQSPRYKVTKRGQDVALRCDPISGHVSLYWYRQALGQGPEFLTYFNYEAQQDKSGLPNDRFSAERPEGSISTLTIQRTEQRDSAMYRCASSPTGGLAGELFFGEGSRLTVL.

This chain links TRBV10-3 with TRBJ2-4, with D unclear. Trimming took 0 bases from V and 8 from J, leaving 11 bases between them. There are 14 residues in the CDR3. The germline V gene has CDR1 ENHRY and CDR2 SYGVKD. The DNA of the CDR3 is TGTGCCATCAGTGAGTCCGTACCCGCGTACATTCAGTACTTC. Its protein is CAISESVPAYIQYF.

This chain connects TRBV5-1 to TRBJ1-6; 7 bases match TRBD1. The germline CDR1 and CDR2 sequences are SGHRS and YFSETQ. Germline trimming cut 5 bases from V and 14 bases from J; bases unmatched to any gene: 7. This CDR3 region has 12 residues. Written as DNA, the CDR3 is TGCGCCAGCAGAACAACCGGGACAGCCCTCCACTTT. It is translated as CASRTTGTALHF.

A few counts support this clone. This sequence joins TRBV5-4 and TRBJ2-7; 7 bases match TRBD2. This CDR3 has 16 residues. CDR1 is SGHNT and CDR2 is YYREEE in the germline V gene (reference sequence). V trimming: 4 bases; J trimming: 0 bases; junction bases outside the gene matches: 10. CDR3 coding DNA: TGTGCCAGCAGCCCCCAGCCAGCGGGGCGCTCCTACGAGCAGTACTTC. Its protein product is CASSPQPAGRSYEQYF.

The chain has TRBV13 and TRBJ2-5; 16 nucleotides agree with TRBD2. The CDR3 is 16 residues long. With V trimmed by 3 bases and J by 5 bases, 3 bases remained unmatched. Germline V gene sequence: CDR1 PRHDT, CDR2 FYEKMQ (reference sequence). CDR3 nucleotide sequence: TGTGCCAGCAGCTTGGGACTAGCGGGAGGGGGCGAGACCCAGTACTTC. The encoded protein is CASSLGLAGGGETQYF.

The rearrangement uses TRBV6-4 and TRBJ1-1; tentative D call: TRBD1 (5 bases). The CDR3 is 12 amino acids. V was trimmed by 0 bases and J by 13 bases, leaving 12 bases between them. Germline loops: CDR1 MRHNA, CDR2 SNTAGT. CDR3 coding DNA: TGTGCCAGCAGTGACTCGGGTGGGGCCCTTTTCTTT. The encoded protein is CASSDSGGALFF.

The chain has TRBV27 and TRBJ2-1, with D possibly being TRBD2 (6 bases). The ends were cut back, 5 bases at V and 4 bases at J, with 15 bases in the middle. The CDR3 is 15 amino acids. Per the germline V gene, CDR1 is MNHEY and CDR2 is SMNVEV (reference sequence). CDR3 nucleotides: TGTGCCAGCAGTGCCCCCGGGGCGGGGTACAATGAGCAGTTCTTC. Protein product: CASSAPGAGYNEQFF.

This chain joins TRBV28 and TRBJ2-7, with a weak D call TRBD2 (6 bases). This CDR3 is 15 amino acids long. The V and J ends lost 5 bases and 3 bases respectively, with 17 bases between them. CDR1 is MDHEN, CDR2 SYDVKM, per germline. This CDR3 is CASSGGTKLRYEQYF. The CDR3, as DNA: TGTGCCAGCAGTGGCGGGACGAAACTCCGCTACGAGCAGTACTTC.

V is TRBV11-3 and J is TRBJ2-7; D is possibly TRBD1 (6 bases). In germline, CDR1 is SGHNT, CDR2 YENEEA. This CDR3 has 17 amino acids. Trimming shortened V by 1 base and J by 2 bases, and 18 bases separated the two germline ends. The CDR3 nucleotides are TGTGCCAGCAGCTTAGGAGACTACAGGGAATTTGCCTACGAGCAGTACTTC. Protein: CASSLGDYREFAYEQYF.

The chain carries TRBV11-1 and TRBJ2-7; TRBD1 matches 9 bases. Germline V gene lookup returns CDR1 SGHAT and CDR2 FQDESV (reference sequence). This CDR3 contains 14 residues. The ends lost 6 bases at V and 2 bases at J; junction bases unmatched: 5. The CDR3 DNA reads TGTGCCAGCAGTTTACAGGGGGCCGCCTACGAGCAGTACTTC. Translating gives CASSLQGAAYEQYF.